The rows below give T cell receptor beta chains drawn from one sample of a study of regulatory T cells in long-lasting Graves disease. TCRdb reprocessed the multiplex PCR reads via MiXCR and lists one record per CDR3 protein. The repertoire has a few hundred thousand distinct CDR3 sequences, 13% of them found once; the top ten carry under 10%. The same sample was also used in a study of T cells in Graves' hyperthyroidism and ophthalmopathy.

Sample: peripheral blood mononuclear cells (PBMCs), taken at new diagnosis, from a patient treated with antithyroid drugs. The source of these receptors is a man aged 30-40 years with Graves disease. Both conserved end residues are trimmed from each CDR3. Each record gives: V gene, J gene, clone size, CDR3 protein. Expanded clones get a size class; other rows say once, few or many, or leave the size out.

v_gene: TRBV24-1; j_gene: TRBJ2-1; abundance: many; CDR3aa: ATSDPYGTSGSSYNEQF
v_gene: TRBV12-3/TRBV12-4; j_gene: TRBJ2-1; abundance: once; CDR3aa: ASSSGQGARGKQF
v_gene: TRBV30; j_gene: TRBJ2-1; abundance: many; CDR3aa: AWTSSYNEQF
v_gene: TRBV6-1; j_gene: TRBJ2-7; abundance: few; CDR3aa: ASRPPNSYEQY
v_gene: TRBV20-1; j_gene: TRBJ1-4; abundance: many; CDR3aa: SARDTGTGRGEKLF
v_gene: TRBV7-9; j_gene: TRBJ2-7; abundance: once; CDR3aa: ASSLLQGTNEQY
v_gene: TRBV27; j_gene: TRBJ1-2; abundance: many; CDR3aa: ASSSTGASRLLFGYT
v_gene: TRBV11-2; j_gene: TRBJ2-7; abundance: many; CDR3aa: ASSSLRGPIAEQY
v_gene: TRBV2; j_gene: TRBJ2-7; abundance: many; CDR3aa: ASSRTSGYTYEQY
v_gene: TRBV27; j_gene: TRBJ2-1; abundance: many; CDR3aa: ASSPWTYNEQF
v_gene: TRBV12-3/TRBV12-4; j_gene: TRBJ2-7; abundance: -; CDR3aa: ASRTSGRKDEQY
v_gene: TRBV7-9; j_gene: TRBJ1-1; abundance: many; CDR3aa: ASGHQGDSEAF
v_gene: TRBV27; j_gene: TRBJ1-5; abundance: -; CDR3aa: ASRLGNQPQH
v_gene: TRBV6-1; j_gene: TRBJ2-3; abundance: many; CDR3aa: ASNWGREADTQY
v_gene: TRBV7-9; j_gene: TRBJ2-7; abundance: -; CDR3aa: ASSLKSTSGGEQY
v_gene: TRBV5-4; j_gene: TRBJ2-3; abundance: -; CDR3aa: ASSLAAGQGLDTQY
v_gene: TRBV2; j_gene: TRBJ2-4; abundance: many; CDR3aa: ASSEARASGVAKNIQY
v_gene: TRBV6-1; j_gene: TRBJ1-1; abundance: many; CDR3aa: ASSAQGLNHRIPEAF
v_gene: TRBV10-3; j_gene: TRBJ1-4; abundance: -; CDR3aa: AIRGTQIEKLF
v_gene: TRBV19; j_gene: TRBJ2-3; abundance: few; CDR3aa: ASRQASNTDTQY
v_gene: TRBV27; j_gene: TRBJ2-3; abundance: many; CDR3aa: ASSRPGQITDTQY
v_gene: TRBV7-6; j_gene: TRBJ2-7; abundance: many; CDR3aa: ASSRGQEVREQY
v_gene: TRBV6-2/TRBV6-3; j_gene: -; abundance: -; CDR3aa: ASTYEPQEAQY
v_gene: TRBV20-1; j_gene: TRBJ2-1; abundance: many; CDR3aa: SGASMIEQF
v_gene: TRBV27; j_gene: TRBJ2-7; abundance: -; CDR3aa: AGSLGAGGPYEQY
v_gene: TRBV6-1; j_gene: TRBJ1-2; abundance: few; CDR3aa: ASTNPTPRQGAYT
v_gene: TRBV5-1; j_gene: TRBJ2-3; abundance: many; CDR3aa: ASSFRFSGSASDTQY
v_gene: TRBV12-3/TRBV12-4; j_gene: TRBJ2-3; abundance: many; CDR3aa: ASTAGLAGVADTQY
v_gene: TRBV6-5; j_gene: TRBJ2-5; abundance: many; CDR3aa: ASSYSKDETQY
v_gene: TRBV7-9; j_gene: TRBJ2-7; abundance: many; CDR3aa: ASSQPYEQY
v_gene: TRBV6-2/TRBV6-3; j_gene: TRBJ2-1; abundance: -; CDR3aa: ASSLGTSGSFEQF
v_gene: TRBV7-9; j_gene: TRBJ1-4; abundance: -; CDR3aa: ASSSRVVEKLF
v_gene: TRBV7-8; j_gene: TRBJ1-1; abundance: many; CDR3aa: ASSARGGQGWSSTEAF
v_gene: TRBV6-2/TRBV6-3; j_gene: TRBJ2-1; abundance: many; CDR3aa: ASSSGGGRRVGEQF
v_gene: TRBV7-6; j_gene: TRBJ1-2; abundance: few; CDR3aa: ASSSTGPTDFYGYT
v_gene: TRBV30; j_gene: TRBJ2-3; abundance: -; CDR3aa: AWSVHEEGPDTQY
v_gene: TRBV14; j_gene: TRBJ2-1; abundance: -; CDR3aa: ASSQGLYGRQL
v_gene: TRBV2; j_gene: TRBJ2-7; abundance: many; CDR3aa: ASRQDLGEQY
v_gene: TRBV20-1; j_gene: TRBJ2-7; abundance: few; CDR3aa: SAFRDRGSYEQY
v_gene: TRBV29-1; j_gene: TRBJ2-7; abundance: -; CDR3aa: SVPLLGEQY
v_gene: TRBV3-1; j_gene: TRBJ1-2; abundance: few; CDR3aa: ASSQETGTADYGYT
v_gene: TRBV2; j_gene: TRBJ2-7; abundance: many; CDR3aa: ASKGQAYEQY
v_gene: TRBV6-2/TRBV6-3; j_gene: TRBJ2-1; abundance: many; CDR3aa: ASSEIWGQDNEQF
v_gene: TRBV12-3/TRBV12-4; j_gene: TRBJ2-1; abundance: many; CDR3aa: ASRGLAGGPFSYNEQF
v_gene: TRBV12-3/TRBV12-4; j_gene: TRBJ1-5; abundance: many; CDR3aa: ASSLGTVEPQH
v_gene: TRBV24-1; j_gene: TRBJ2-1; abundance: few; CDR3aa: ATSDTTGGFNNEQF
v_gene: TRBV27; j_gene: TRBJ1-1; abundance: many; CDR3aa: ASRLRGDTEAF
v_gene: TRBV19; j_gene: TRBJ2-5; abundance: -; CDR3aa: ASIQYNEQY
v_gene: TRBV6-5; j_gene: TRBJ1-4; abundance: few; CDR3aa: ASSSPLTAGLAEKLF
v_gene: TRBV5-1; j_gene: TRBJ1-1; abundance: few; CDR3aa: ASGNWGANTEAF
v_gene: TRBV7-8; j_gene: TRBJ2-7; abundance: many; CDR3aa: ASSWDYEQY
v_gene: TRBV29-1; j_gene: TRBJ1-2; abundance: few; CDR3aa: SVEAYTDGYT
v_gene: TRBV7-9; j_gene: TRBJ2-1; abundance: many; CDR3aa: ASPPQWGGNEQF
v_gene: TRBV13; j_gene: TRBJ2-7; abundance: many; CDR3aa: ASSCSYEQY
v_gene: TRBV6-6; j_gene: TRBJ2-7; abundance: -; CDR3aa: ASSYSINPARLEQY
v_gene: TRBV6-1; j_gene: TRBJ2-7; abundance: many; CDR3aa: ASTNAYEQY
v_gene: TRBV3-1; j_gene: TRBJ2-7; abundance: many; CDR3aa: ASSEQGANEQY
v_gene: TRBV20-1; j_gene: TRBJ2-7; abundance: many; CDR3aa: SARDSGRSAYEQY
v_gene: TRBV29-1; j_gene: TRBJ2-1; abundance: many; CDR3aa: SGGLAAVGEQF
v_gene: TRBV15; j_gene: TRBJ2-1; abundance: many; CDR3aa: ATSPPAYEQF